This TCR beta chain was sequenced during a study of beta chain features in type 1 diabetes. Study information: Across all samples, some 110 million sorted cells were examined. Study-level points and caveats: Sequencing the cDNA could make cells with high TCR expression show up more than they should. A possible short-template PCR bias applies equally to patients and controls. The similarity of naive, central memory and Treg TCRB repertoires appeared greater among patients than among healthy donors.

This clone was seen a few times. Its antigen is undetermined. What was sequenced were expressed TCRB transcripts, since all of the isolated RNA had been reverse transcribed. Repertoires were generated with immunoSEQ multiplex PCR, while TCRdb's copy carries only in-frame clones and drops some. The data show over 700,000 clones, 15% to 20% seen once. This CDR3 region has 14 residues. Germline CDR1 and CDR2: SGHTA and FQGNSA. V lost 2 bases, J lost 1 base, and 7 bases lay in between. The chain combines TRBV7-2 with TRBJ2-3; D remains ambiguous. Sample: naive CD4+ T cells from blood. This clonotype was obtained from a woman between 18 and 30 years old in good health. DNA for the CDR3: TGTGCCAGCAGCTTACCTATAGGCACAGATACGCAGTATTTT. Translated, it gives CASSLPIGTDTQYF.